These T cell receptor beta chains were read from a single sample in a study of cytomegalovirus exposure and HLA in healthy donors. The table came from immunoSEQ multiplex PCR; TCRdb's copy has only in-frame clones and leaves some out. The sample contains about 140,000 clones, roughly 80% of which appear only once. Sequenced input: PBMCs. The receptors originated from a male donor in good health and CMV-seronegative. The CDR3 runs from the conserved cysteine through the conserved F or W. Fields, in order: V gene, CDR3 length, J gene, clone size, D gene, CDR3 DNA, CDR3 protein. The D gene is left open where the match is weak. Some rows have no size entry. The others give once, few or many, or a class for an expanded clone.

TRBV5-1	15	TRBJ1-3	.	.	TGCGCCAGCAGCTTGGGGGCGCTCTCTGGAAACACCATATATTTT	CASSLGALSGNTIYF
TRBV27	12	TRBJ1-4	.	.	TGTGCCAGCAGTTTGGAGGGGGGGAAACTGTTTTTT	CASSLEGGKLFF
TRBV5-6	16	TRBJ2-7	.	TRBD2	TGTGCCAGCAGCCGGTTTAGGCGGGGGGGCCGGTACGAGCAGTACTTC	CASSRFRRGGRYEQYF
TRBV11-2	13	TRBJ1-2	.	.	TGTGCCAGCAGCCCTTGGGGGCTTTATGGCTACACCTTC	CASSPWGLYGYTF
TRBV9	13	TRBJ1-6	.	.	TGTGCCAGCAGCGTGGGGGCCAATTCACCCCTCCACTTT	CASSVGANSPLHF
TRBV6-5	13	TRBJ1-3	.	.	TGTGCCAGCAGTACAGGGCCCGGAAACACCATATATTTT	CASSTGPGNTIYF
TRBV5-6	15	TRBJ1-5	.	.	TGTGCCAGCAGTAAACGAGGTTTTAGCAATCAGCCCCAGCATTTT	CASSKRGFSNQPQHF
TRBV11-2	18	TRBJ2-3	.	.	TGTGCCAGCAGCTTAGTGGTACCCGGAGATACTAGCACAGATACGCAGTATTTT	CASSLVVPGDTSTDTQYF
TRBV11-2	13	TRBJ1-1	.	.	TGTGCCAGCAGCTTAGGCGGACAGCGTGAAGCTTTCTTT	CASSLGGQREAFF
TRBV2	14	TRBJ1-2	.	TRBD1	TGTGCCAGCAGGGGGACAGGACACTCAGATGGCTACACCTTC	CASRGTGHSDGYTF
TRBV9	14	TRBJ1-1	.	.	TGTGCCAGCAGCGTAGGCAACCGGGGAACTGAAGCTTTCTTT	CASSVGNRGTEAFF
TRBV7-2	16	TRBJ2-3	.	.	TGTGCCAGCAGCTTAGGCGGGACGGGTCCCAGAGGTACGCAGTATTTT	CASSLGGTGPRGTQYF
TRBV20-1	9	TRBJ1-1	.	.	TGCAGTGCTACCGTTGAAGCTTTCTTT	CSATVEAFF
TRBV12-5	12	TRBJ1-5	.	.	TGTGCTAGTGTGACGGGGAAACAGCCCCAGCATTTT	CASVTGKQPQHF
TRBV10-3	15	TRBJ2-1	.	TRBD2	TGTGCCATCAGTGAGCCCGGGACTAGGCTAGGGGAGCAGTTCTTC	CAISEPGTRLGEQFF
TRBV7-2	12	TRBJ1-2	once	.	TGTGCCAGCAGTCAAGGAGGGGCTGGCTACACCTTC	CASSQGGAGYTF
TRBV7-9	16	TRBJ2-7	.	TRBD1	TGTGCCAGCAGCTTAGTTACAGGGGTAAAGAAGTACGAGCAGTACTTC	CASSLVTGVKKYEQYF
TRBV30	13	TRBJ2-7	.	TRBD1	TGTGCCTGCCGGACAGGGGGCTCCATGGAGCAGTACTTC	CACRTGGSMEQYF
TRBV28	14	TRBJ2-2	.	TRBD2	TGTGCCAGCAGCTTAGCGGGGGGGCCTGGGGAGCTGTTTTTT	CASSLAGGPGELFF
TRBV7-2	15	TRBJ1-2	.	.	TGTGCCAGCACCGTAGAATCCCAGGGGAACTATGGCTACACCTTC	CASTVESQGNYGYTF
TRBV5-1	16	TRBJ2-3	.	TRBD2	TGCGCCAGCAGCTTGGAGGGGACTAGCGGGGCAGGTACGCAGTATTTT	CASSLEGTSGAGTQYF
TRBV28	15	TRBJ1-6	.	TRBD1	TGTGCCAGCAGCCCCGGACAGGGTTACAATTCACCCCTCCACTTT	CASSPGQGYNSPLHF
TRBV7-2	15	TRBJ1-1	.	TRBD1	TGTGCCAGCAGCTTAGTTTACAGGGGGAACACTGAAGCTTTCTTT	CASSLVYRGNTEAFF
TRBV2	12	TRBJ2-7	.	.	TGTGCCAGCAGAGGGTCTAGCCCCGAGCAGTACTTC	CASRGSSPEQYF
TRBV19	13	TRBJ1-1	.	.	TGTGCCAGTATGAGACAGCTGAACACTGAAGCTTTCTTT	CASMRQLNTEAFF
TRBV21-1	17	TRBJ1-2	.	.	TGTGCCAGCAGCAAGAACAGGACAGGAGGGAATAACTATGGCTACACCTTC	CASSKNRTGGNNYGYTF
TRBV7-6	12	TRBJ2-5	.	.	TGTGCCAGCAGCTTAAATGCGGGGACCCAGTACTTC	CASSLNAGTQYF
TRBV10-3	13	TRBJ1-5	once	.	TGTGCCATCAGTGAGGCGGGGAATCAGCCCCAGCATTTT	CAISEAGNQPQHF
TRBV4-1	13	TRBJ2-5	.	.	TGCGCCAGCAGCCAAGGTTTTTCGGAGACCCAGTACTTC	CASSQGFSETQYF
TRBV5-1	17	TRBJ1-1	.	.	TGCGCCAGCAGCCCAAAGGTCGGCAGCAGCGAGGCCCCTGAAGCTTTCTTT	CASSPKVGSSEAPEAFF
TRBV6-6	14	TRBJ1-4	.	.	TGTGCCAGCAGTTACGGCCAGGGTGGGGAAAAACTGTTTTTT	CASSYGQGGEKLFF
TRBV25-1	16	TRBJ2-2	.	.	TGTGCCAGCAGTGAATATCGGGGAACTAACACCGGGGAGCTGTTTTTT	CASSEYRGTNTGELFF
TRBV5-3	16	TRBJ1-1	.	.	TGTGCCAGAAGCCGTCCGAGGAGGGTGCTGAACACTGAAGCTTTCTTT	CARSRPRRVLNTEAFF